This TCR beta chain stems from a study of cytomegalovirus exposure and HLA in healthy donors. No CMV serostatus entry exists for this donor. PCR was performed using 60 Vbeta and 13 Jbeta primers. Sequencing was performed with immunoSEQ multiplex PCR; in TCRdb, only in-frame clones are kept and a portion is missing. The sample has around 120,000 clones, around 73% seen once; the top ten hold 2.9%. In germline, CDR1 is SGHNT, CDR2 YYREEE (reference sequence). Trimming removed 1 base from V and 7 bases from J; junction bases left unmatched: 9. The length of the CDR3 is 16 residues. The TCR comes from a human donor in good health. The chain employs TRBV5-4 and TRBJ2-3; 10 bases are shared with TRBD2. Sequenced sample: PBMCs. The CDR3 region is CASSLWVTSGSNTQYF. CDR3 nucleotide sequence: TGTGCCAGCAGCTTGTGGGTGACTAGCGGGTCAAATACGCAGTATTTT.